This T cell receptor beta chain stems from a study of Graves' ophthalmopathy and Graves' hyperthyroidism. This CDR3 is 14 amino acids long. Germline values: CDR1 SGHRS, CDR2 YFSETQ. With 4 bases removed from V and 7 bases from J, the gap between germline ends came to 18 bases. RNA transcripts were the source from which TCR beta CDR3 regions were amplified. Investigators did first-round RT-PCR with HTBI primers, then second-round multiplex PCR. TCRdb analysed the multiplex PCR reads with MiXCR anew, one entry per CDR3 protein. The data contain approximately 1.2 million distinct CDR3 sequences, approximately 35% of them seen just once; the ten biggest clones take up approximately 10%. This clonotype was counted a few times.

This sequence originates from an adult man with Graves' hyperthyroidism. Sequencing was carried out using peripheral blood or thyroid tissue (not recorded which). The chain has TRBV5-1 and TRBJ2-7; a possible D gene is TRBD2 (5 bases). CDR3 protein: CASSPGLGDFEQYF. The CDR3 DNA sequence: TGCGCCAGCAGCCCAGGACTGGGTGACTTTGAGCAGTACTTC.